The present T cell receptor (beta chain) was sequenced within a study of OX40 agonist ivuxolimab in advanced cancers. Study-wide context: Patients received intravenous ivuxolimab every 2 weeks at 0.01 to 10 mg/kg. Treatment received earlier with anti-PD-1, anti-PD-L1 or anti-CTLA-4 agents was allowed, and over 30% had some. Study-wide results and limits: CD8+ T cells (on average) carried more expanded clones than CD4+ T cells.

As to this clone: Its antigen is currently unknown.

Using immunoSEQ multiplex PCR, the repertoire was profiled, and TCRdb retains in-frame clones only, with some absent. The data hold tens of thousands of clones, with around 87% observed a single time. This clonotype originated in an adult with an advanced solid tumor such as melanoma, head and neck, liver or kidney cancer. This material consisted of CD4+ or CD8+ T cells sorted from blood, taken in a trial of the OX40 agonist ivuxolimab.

The CDR3 sequence: CASSFQGQVLNEQYF. DNA for the CDR3: TGTGCCAGCAGCTTCCAAGGACAGGTACTTAACGAGCAGTACTTC. The J gene is TRBJ2-7, the V gene TRBV11-3, with 7 nucleotides matching TRBD1. Germline V gene lookup returns CDR1 SGHNT and CDR2 YENEEA. The CDR3 extends over 15 amino acids. With 3 bases clipped from V and 5 bases from J, the junction kept 10 bases outside the gene matches.